This T cell receptor beta chain was observed in a study of cytomegalovirus exposure and HLA in healthy donors. General study results and limits: In an earlier analysis, most TCR beta V segments were productive about 87% or about 30% of the time.

The study ran its PCR with 60 Vbeta and 13 Jbeta primers. The table came from immunoSEQ multiplex PCR; TCRdb's copy has only in-frame clones and leaves some out. The sample lists 100,000 to 120,000 clones; nearly 85% were seen once. As regards this clone: Antigen: not known.

The CDR3 extends over 15 amino acids. With 8 bases clipped from V and 5 bases from J, the junction kept 11 bases outside the gene matches. Germline lookup yields CDR1 MNHEY and CDR2 SMNVEV (reference sequence). At the time of sampling, donors were nominally healthy, though unrecorded immune exposures were likely. Sequenced sample: PBMCs. V is TRBV27 and J is TRBJ2-2, with 7 bases lining up with TRBD2. This TCR was sampled from a man in his late teens or twenties in good health and CMV-seronegative. The DNA of the CDR3 is TGTGCCAGCGGAAACCGGGACTATCTGACCGGGGAGCTGTTTTTT. Translated, it gives CASGNRDYLTGELFF.